The entry that follows covers one T cell receptor (beta chain) sequence. The sample comes from a study of blood T cell repertoires in COVID-19. The overall study: Researchers got acute and convalescent COVID-19 samples from the United States, Italy and Spain.

The V gene's germline CDR1 is LNHNV and CDR2 YYDKDF (reference sequence). Trimming stripped 10 bases from V and 10 bases from J, with 10 bases between. CDR3 length: 9 amino acids. Here immunoSEQ multiplex PCR was the method, and the copy in TCRdb shows in-frame clones only, minus some. Altogether approximately 190,000 clones are present, 70% to 90% being singletons, with the ten largest covering about 6.8%. The J gene is TRBJ2-5, the V gene TRBV15; no clear D gene. The sequence was obtained from a woman aged 35 to 49 who had recovered from COVID-19. Sequenced sample: peripheral blood. DNA for the CDR3: TGTGCCAAACTCCCTCTCCAGTACTTC. Its protein is CAKLPLQYF.